A selection of T cell receptor beta chains follows, all from one sample in a study of blood T cell repertoires in COVID-19. Clones were sequenced by immunoSEQ multiplex PCR, and TCRdb holds only the in-frame ones, with some missing. The repertoire holds a few hundred thousand clones, with 80% to 95% as singletons. The sequenced sample was peripheral blood. The source of these receptors is a woman aged 25 to 39 with COVID-19, enrolled during active disease. The CDR3 runs from the conserved cysteine through the conserved F or W. The D gene is left open where the match is weak.

V gene	D gene	CDR3 protein
TRBV27	TRBD1	CASQGTGNSYEQYF
TRBV5-6	.	CASFLGQMDYGYTF
TRBV19	.	CASSIAARETQYF
TRBV29-1	TRBD2	CSTNLLAGGNNEQFF
TRBV2	.	CASSESSWPQHF
TRBV30	.	CAWSVRDNQFF
TRBV11-2	.	CASSTYRVTNTQYF
TRBV6-5	.	CASGSWGGQPQHF
TRBV5-1	TRBD1	CASRPGTGGQNTEAFF
TRBV10-3	TRBD1	CAISELQGAPTEAFF
TRBV7-9	.	CASSPRSSYNEQFF
TRBV19	.	CASSPGASGTEAFF
TRBV7-2	TRBD1	CASSEQGVVNTEAFF
TRBV28	.	CASSLTGNTEAFF
TRBV5-4	.	CASSISGHSSYEQYF
TRBV6-5	.	CASSHTGRSSTEAFF
TRBV6-2/TRBV6-3	.	CASSYSRSYEQYF
TRBV18	.	CASSPRGETQYF
TRBV6-2/TRBV6-3	TRBD2	CASSYFEGLAGSGELFF
TRBV6-5	.	CASEAFIGGETQYF
TRBV2	TRBD1	CASSASRQGLEAFF
TRBV21-1	.	CASSNRVLGRTYEQYF
TRBV24-1	TRBD1	CATSDSKGGVSEQYF
TRBV9	TRBD1	CASSRQGAHYNEQFF
TRBV11-1	.	CASSLALRVNEQFF
TRBV7-3	.	CASSPLPGQRKTF
TRBV2	TRBD1	CASKGAGPILGYTF
TRBV7-9	.	CASSLTNTEAFF
TRBV28	.	CASSLFVGDQPQHF
TRBV28	TRBD2	CASSTVGRAVVNEQFF
TRBV19	TRBD1	CASRTGQGEYLDYGYTF
TRBV19	TRBD1	CASSLSDRAFQPQHF